This T cell receptor (beta chain) is from a study of cytomegalovirus exposure and HLA in healthy donors. Overall study results and limits: Certain indistinguishable V segments, among them TRBV6-2 and TRBV6-3, were excluded. One variant, a missense change in DCLRE1C, was linked in a later analysis to TCR beta V- and J-gene trimming.

About this clone: What it binds is unknown.

The CDR3 is 14 amino acids. V was shortened by 1 base and J by 7 bases, with 14 bases between the two germline ends. Germline V gene sequence: CDR1 SGHDT, CDR2 YYEEEE. This PCR relied on a set of 60 Vbeta primers and 13 Jbeta primers. Sequenced by immunoSEQ multiplex PCR; TCRdb stores in-frame clones only, minus some. The table includes 110,000 or so clones, approximately 70% detected once. The sequenced sample was PBMCs. The chain uses TRBV5-6 and TRBJ1-2; perhaps TRBD1 as D (5 bases). The TCR comes from a woman in her seventies in good health and CMV-seropositive. The CDR3 loop reads CASSLWEGRSGYTF. The DNA of the CDR3 is TGTGCCAGCAGCTTGTGGGAGGGGCGGTCTGGCTACACCTTC.